This TCR beta chain was documented in a study of OX40 agonist ivuxolimab in advanced cancers. Some background on the complete study: Ivuxolimab, which targeted the costimulatory receptor OX40 (CD134), was an agonistic, fully human IgG2 monoclonal antibody. Intravenous ivuxolimab was administered to patients every 2 weeks at six dose levels: 0.01, 0.1, 0.3, 1.5, 3 and 10 mg/kg. In the dose-escalation cohort, 82.7% of patients were male, and the mean age was approximately 64 years, with a range of 23 to 79. Prior anti-PD-1, anti-PD-L1 or anti-CTLA-4 therapy was permitted, and checkpoint inhibitors had been received by around 39% of dose-escalation patients. Partial responses occurred in three dose-escalation patients, of whom one had hepatocellular carcinoma and two had cutaneous melanoma. The monotherapy dose-escalation portion (N of about 47 patients) of the phase I ivuxolimab trial is reported in the paper. Peripheral TCRbeta sequencing aimed to test whether ivuxolimab altered TCR sequence diversity and caused clonal T-cell expansion. Of the approximately 54 patients in dose escalation, about 20 had hepatocellular carcinoma, some 15 had melanoma, 9 had renal cell carcinoma and 9 had head and neck cancer. Study-level results and caveats: Low levels of normalized T-cell clonal expansion were also seen in some patients who did not respond. In the 0.1-3.0 mg/kg groups, partial responders were among the patients with the lowest normalized peripheral clonal expansion, particularly in CD8+ T cells. After ivuxolimab, expanded clones were on average more numerous among CD8+ T cells than among CD4+ T cells. Which antigens the clonally expanded peripheral T cells were specific for was not determined. Clonal expansion of both CD4+ and CD8+ blood T cells was observed from baseline to week 6 at doses 0.1 to 3.0 mg/kg.

To note about this clone: The clone's antigen remains unknown. No quality values exist for individual bases; no much larger clone is one base distant.

Via the germline V gene, CDR1 is SGHDN and CDR2 FVKESK. The cysteine opens and the phenylalanine closes a CDR3 of 14 amino acids. Only the CDR3 region is kept as DNA, spanning 42 bases read in frame from base 1. At the junction V is shortened by 1 base and J by 6 bases, with 12 bases in between. Genomic DNA was extracted from sorted cells for sequencing of the TCRbeta CDR3 region. The immunoSEQ Assay was used for sequencing of TCRbeta CDR3 regions. Drawn from immuneACCESS, this table holds only the in-frame rearrangements with V and J called that TCRdb kept. Clones are partly lost; checked studies trace under half to an unresolved V gene and leave the rest unexplained. The sample profile shows more than 50,000 clones; 75% to 90% of them were found once. Of the sample, about 0.73% is held by the ten largest clones. The trial excluded patients who had a history of autoimmune disease or who were on systemic immunosuppression. In every dose cohort, peripheral blood was drawn for TCR sequencing at baseline, cycle 4 day 1, and cycle 7 day 1. The samples were drawn from a first-in-human, open-label, multicenter phase I dose-escalation trial of ivuxolimab. Adults with locally advanced or metastatic head and neck squamous cell, hepatocellular, melanoma or renal cell carcinoma were enrolled in the trial. Before TCR sequencing, CD4+ and CD8+ T cells were separately sorted from peripheral blood.

The receptor's source is an adult with an advanced solid tumor such as melanoma, head and neck, liver or kidney cancer. Sequencing used CD4+ or CD8+ T cells sorted from blood, obtained in a trial of the OX40 agonist ivuxolimab. The chain links TRBV14 with TRBJ1-2; the D gene is possibly TRBD1, with 5 bases matching. In nucleotides, the sequence is TGTGCCAGCAGCCAAGTACGGGGGACCGATGGCTACACCTTC. Translated, this gives CASSQVRGTDGYTF.